What follows are 25 T cell receptor beta chains derived from one specimen sequenced in a study of control samples from healthy donors and cancer patients. Using immunoSEQ multiplex PCR, the repertoire was profiled, and TCRdb retains in-frame clones only, with some absent. The sample lists approximately 170,000 clones; around 90% were seen once. Sequencing was performed on blood. These receptors were taken from a woman between 45 and 60 years old in good health.

This chain connects TRBV5-1 to TRBJ1-1; 9 nucleotides line up with TRBD1. Germline lookup yields CDR1 SGHRS and CDR2 YFSETQ. The V and J ends lost 4 bases and 5 bases, in that order; junction bases with no gene match: 12. CDR3 length equals 16 residues. The CDR3 DNA reads TGCGCCAGCAGCAATACACGGACAGGGGTCGGTACTGAAGCTTTCTTT. Protein: CASSNTRTGVGTEAFF.

The V and J genes are TRBV7-2 and TRBJ1-5; maybe TRBD1 (6 bases). The V end was cut by 3 bases, the J end by 4 bases, with 13 bases between. CDR3 length equals 15 residues. Germline V gene data show CDR1 as SGHTA and CDR2 as FQGNSA. The CDR3 DNA reads as TGTGCCAGCAGCTTTTCCGGACAGACGAATCAGCCCCAGCATTTT. It specifies CASSFSGQTNQPQHF.

This sequence joins TRBV9 and TRBJ2-7, with 8 bases matching TRBD1. Trimming took 0 bases from V and 2 from J; bases not matched to a gene: 10. The CDR3 contains 17 residues. Germline assignment: CDR1 SGDLS and CDR2 YYNGEE. Written as DNA, the CDR3 is TGTGCCAGCAGCGTAGGGGCCCGACAGGGGTCCCCCTACGAGCAGTACTTC. Protein: CASSVGARQGSPYEQYF.

The rearrangement joins TRBV7-2 to TRBJ1-5; D is uncertain. Germline-derived CDR1 and CDR2 are SGHTA and FQGNSA. CDR3 length equals 14 residues. The germline V and J ends were trimmed by 5 bases and 9 bases, with 17 bases remaining between them. CDR3 nucleotides: TGTGCCAGCAGCCCCGCGGTGACGGAGGTGCCCCAGCATTTT. This codes for CASSPAVTEVPQHF.

The chain is built from TRBV2 and TRBJ1-1; unclear D gene. The CDR3 consists of 15 residues. Germline loops: CDR1 SNHLY, CDR2 FYNNEI. V lost 4 bases to trimming and J lost 0 bases, with 12 bases between them. CDR3 sequence reads: CASSGKTLVNTEAFF. For the CDR3, the DNA is TGTGCCAGCAGTGGGAAGACACTCGTGAACACTGAAGCTTTCTTT.

The V and J genes are TRBV6-5 and TRBJ1-3; D is ambiguous. Germline V gene sequence: CDR1 MNHEY, CDR2 SVGAGI. With 9 bases removed from V and 0 bases from J, the gap between germline ends came to 15 bases. CDR3 length: 15 residues. The CDR3 loop reads CASTAGLSSGNTIYF. CDR3 nucleotides: TGTGCCAGTACAGCGGGCCTATCCTCTGGAAACACCATATATTTT.

This chain joins TRBV19 and TRBJ1-1; 7 bases are shared with TRBD1. With V trimmed by 4 bases and J by 0 bases, 8 bases remained unmatched. CDR3 size: 16 residues. Germline CDR1 reads LNHDA; CDR2 reads SQIVND (reference sequence). The chain's CDR3 is CASSKRTGGMNTEAFF. CDR3 sequence (DNA): TGTGCCAGTAGTAAGAGGACAGGAGGCATGAACACTGAAGCTTTCTTT. Complete variable domain (other parts from reference TRBV19 and TRBJ1-1): DGGITQSPKYLFRKEGQNVTLSCEQNLNHDAMYWYRQDPGQGLRLIYYSQIVNDFQKGDIAEGYSVSREKKESFPLTVTSAQKNPTAFYLCASSKRTGGMNTEAFFGQGTRLTVV.

The chain carries TRBV3-1 (or the pseudogene TRBV3-2) and TRBJ1-4, with unresolved D. The germline V gene encodes CDR1 LGHDT and CDR2 YNNKEL (reference sequence). V was shortened by 2 bases and J by 8 bases, with 6 bases between the two germline ends. The CDR3 has 12 amino acids. The CDR3 reads CASSQFSEKLFF. For the CDR3, the DNA is TGTGCCAGCAGCCAATTTTCGGAAAAACTGTTTTTT.

The chain is built from TRBV28 and TRBJ2-7; 9 bases line up with TRBD1. Germline V CDR1 and CDR2: MDHEN, SYDVKM. V was pared by 5 bases and J by 7 bases, with 6 bases of the junction left unmatched. CDR3 size: 13 residues. CDR3 amino acids: CASSGGQGGEQYF. Here the CDR3 DNA reads TGTGCCAGCAGTGGGGGACAGGGAGGAGAGCAGTACTTC.

This clone has a single count. The chain couples TRBV10-3 to TRBJ2-3, with D perhaps TRBD1 (5 bases). This CDR3 is 15 amino acids long. Trimming removed 6 bases from V and 0 bases from J, with 13 bases in between. Germline V CDR1 and CDR2: ENHRY, SYGVKD. The CDR3 loop is CAISDTGKSTDTQYF. CDR3 bases: TGTGCCATCAGCGACACAGGAAAGAGCACAGATACGCAGTATTTT.

This sequence joins TRBV6-2 or TRBV6-3 and TRBJ2-3, with D unresolved. The V gene lost 6 bases and the J gene lost 2 bases, with 6 bases spanning the gap. The CDR3 sequence is 12 residues long. Germline CDR1 and CDR2: MNHEY and SVGEGT. CDR3 sequence reads: CASSLTTDTQYF. The CDR3 nucleotides are TGTGCCAGCAGCCTAACCACAGATACGCAGTATTTT.

The V call is TRBV7-8, the J call TRBJ1-4, with D maybe TRBD1 (6 bases). Trimming shortened V by 9 bases and J by 8 bases, and 22 bases separated the two germline ends. There are 15 residues in the CDR3. From germline, CDR1 is SGHVS and CDR2 FQNEAQ. The DNA for the CDR3 is TGTGCCAGTAGACAGGATAGGGACAACTCCGAAAAACTGTTTTTT. Amino acids: CASRQDRDNSEKLFF.

This clone showed up just a few times. The J gene is TRBJ1-6, the V gene TRBV10-2; no firm D call. Per the germline V gene, CDR1 is WSHSY and CDR2 is SAAADI. The CDR3 sequence is 14 residues long. The V end lost 5 bases, the J end lost 2 bases, and 7 bases lay between the germline ends. In DNA, the CDR3 is TGCGCCAGCAGTACCCGGACCTATAATTCACCCCTCCACTTT. Translation gives CASSTRTYNSPLHF.

Here the CDR3 reads CASSWTGDGGQNTEAFF. Here the CDR3 DNA reads TGCGCCAGCAGCTGGACAGGGGACGGCGGACAGAACACTGAAGCTTTCTTT. J is TRBJ1-1 and V is TRBV5-1; 9 nucleotides line up with TRBD1. Germline V gene sequence: CDR1 SGHRS, CDR2 YFSETQ. With V trimmed by 3 bases and J by 1 base, 10 bases remained unmatched. The CDR3 is 17 residues long.

This clone was counted once. The chain employs TRBV12-3 or TRBV12-4 and TRBJ1-2; D gene ambiguous. V gave up 2 bases and J gave up 3 bases, with 7 bases separating them. This CDR3 is 13 amino acids long. CDR3 DNA: TGTGCCAGCAGTTTAATTCAGGACTATGGCTACACCTTC. Residues: CASSLIQDYGYTF.

The chain couples TRBV9 to TRBJ1-6; D possibly corresponds to TRBD1 (5 bases). Per the germline V gene, CDR1 is SGDLS and CDR2 is YYNGEE. Between the trimmed V and J ends, which lost 3 bases and 14 bases, there was a span of 15 bases. The CDR3 has 13 amino acids. The CDR3, as DNA: TGTGCCAGCAGCGCCCCCAACGAGGGGACCCTCCACTTT. Translation: CASSAPNEGTLHF.

J is TRBJ2-1 and V is TRBV5-1, with D maybe TRBD1 (6 bases). This CDR3 is built from 13 residues. Trimming pared 4 bases from V and 6 bases from J, leaving 11 bases between. CDR1 and CDR2 (germline): SGHRS, YFSETQ. The CDR3 coding sequence is TGCGCCAGCAGCAACGGACAGTTCAATGAGCAGTTCTTC. Translated, it gives CASSNGQFNEQFF. Together with reference TRBV5-1 and TRBJ2-1, the CDR3 gives the full variable domain: KAGVTQTPRYLIKTRGQQVTLSCSPISGHRSVSWYQQTPGQGLQFLFEYFSETQRNKGNFPGRFSGRQFSNSRSEMNVSTLELGDSALYLCASSNGQFNEQFFGPGTRLTVL.

This rearrangement joins TRBV28 to TRBJ1-5; 9 positions match TRBD1. This CDR3 has 14 residues. The germline CDR1 and CDR2 sequences are MDHEN and SYDVKM. J lost 4 bases, V lost 6 bases, and 4 bases had no gene match. DNA for the CDR3: TGTGCCAGCAGCGGACAGGGGATTAATCAGCCCCAGCATTTT. Translation gives CASSGQGINQPQHF.

V usage is TRBV24-1 and J usage is TRBJ2-2; 7 positions match TRBD1. The CDR3 loop spans 17 amino acids. Germline-derived CDR1 and CDR2 are KGHDR and SFDVKD. Germline trimming cut 3 bases from V and 4 bases from J; bases unmatched to any gene: 10. Here the CDR3 reads CATSDPTSDRVTGELFF. For the CDR3, the DNA is TGTGCCACCAGTGATCCTACGAGCGACAGGGTCACCGGGGAGCTGTTTTTT.

The chain has TRBV25-1 and TRBJ2-3, with a weak D call TRBD1 (6 bases). V shed 6 bases and J shed 5 bases, with 15 bases lying between them. Germline assignment: CDR1 MGHDK and CDR2 SYGVNS. This CDR3 comprises 14 residues. In DNA form, the CDR3 reads TGTGCCAGCAGGGGGGCGAATCGGATAGATACGCAGTATTTT. It is translated as CASRGANRIDTQYF.

This chain links TRBV27 with TRBJ2-1; 7 bases match TRBD1. Germline V gene lookup returns CDR1 MNHEY and CDR2 SMNVEV (reference sequence). This CDR3 comprises 15 residues. The trim removed 6 bases at V and 7 bases at J, leaving 12 bases unmatched. The CDR3 nucleotides read TGTGCCAGCAGACCCGACAGGGTAGTGAGGAATGAGCAGTTCTTC. Translating gives CASRPDRVVRNEQFF.

V and J are TRBV2 and TRBJ2-1, with 13 bases identical to TRBD2. Germline lookup yields CDR1 SNHLY and CDR2 FYNNEI. The V gene end was trimmed by 6 bases and the J gene end by 7 bases; junction bases not matched to a gene: 9. The CDR3 runs to 16 residues. The CDR3: CASSLTGLAGRNEQFF. The DNA for the CDR3 is TGTGCCAGCAGCCTAACGGGACTAGCGGGGCGGAATGAGCAGTTCTTC.

The gene calls are TRBV7-3 and TRBJ2-5; D uncertain. This CDR3 region has 12 residues. CDR1 is SGHTA, CDR2 FQGTGA, per germline. The V end lost 3 bases, the J end lost 5 bases, and 7 bases lay between the germline ends. The DNA for the CDR3 is TGTGCCAGCAGCTTCATAGGCGAGACCCAGTACTTC. It encodes CASSFIGETQYF. Based on the CDR3 plus reference TRBV7-3 and TRBJ2-5, the full variable domain is GAGVSQTPSNKVTEKGKYVELRCDPISGHTALYWYRQSLGQGPEFLIYFQGTGAADDSGLPNDRFFAVRPEGSVSTLKIQRTERGDSAVYLCASSFIGETQYFGPGTRLLVL.

The chain recombines TRBV19 with TRBJ2-1; 7 nucleotides match TRBD2. Germline-derived CDR1 and CDR2 are LNHDA and SQIVND (reference sequence). Unmatched junction bases numbered 15, after V lost 1 base and J lost 9 bases. The CDR3 is 17 residues long. The CDR3 nucleotides are TGTGCCAGTAGTATAGGCTGGGAGGCGGGATGGGAGGGTGAGCAGTTCTTC. This codes for CASSIGWEAGWEGEQFF.

The J gene is TRBJ1-6, the V gene TRBV9, with 9 bases that match TRBD1. The germline V gene has CDR1 SGDLS and CDR2 YYNGEE. There are 14 residues in the CDR3. After removal of 3 bases from V and 9 bases from J, the junction contained 4 bases not matched to a gene. The CDR3 protein is CASSGGQGGSPLHF. The CDR3 DNA reads as TGTGCCAGCAGCGGGGGACAGGGCGGTTCACCCCTCCACTTT.